This entry lists 5 T cell receptor beta chains sequenced from one sample in a study of T-cell reconstitution after alpha-beta-depleted transplantation in children (dated by TCRdb to the mid-2010s). To prepare the library, PCR was applied. Sequenced on an Illumina HiSeq 2500. TCR libraries were prepared with molecular barcoding, using unique molecular identifiers to normalize TCRbeta repertoire quantification. The public reads were run again by TCRdb, first through fastp at Q25 and then through MiXCR, and only productive beta chains were kept. Here each entry gathers all rows of one CDR3 protein and keeps the most common genes and DNA. This sample gives fewer than 150,000 distinct CDR3 sequences in total; about 23% of them show up just once. About 10% of the sample is taken by the ten largest. Reading the label with the study, this specimen's treatment or condition is: allogeneic hematopoietic cell transplantation with graft depleted of TCRalphabeta T cells and CD19 B cells.

The source material was PBMCs, mostly from graft donor cells, sampled 180 days after TCRalphabeta/CD19-depleted stem cell transplant. The receptors originated from a male patient aged 2-9 years who had a stem cell transplant for chronic granulomatous disease, so the T cells may come from the graft donor.

The table lists this clonotype with a few counts. The chain carries TRBV15 and TRBJ2-1; 13 nucleotides match TRBD2. V was pared by 0 bases and J by 3 bases, with 5 bases of the junction left unmatched. The CDR3 spans 18 residues. Germline assignment: CDR1 LNHNV and CDR2 YYDKDF (reference sequence). The CDR3 coding sequence is TGTGCCACCAGCAGAGATCGAACTAGCGGGGGGGTCTACAATGAGCAGTTCTTC. Protein product: CATSRDRTSGGVYNEQFF.

This clonotype came up many times. The CDR3 sequence is CASSLIYDRINDEQFF. Here the CDR3 DNA reads TGTGCCAGCAGCTTGATTTATGACAGGATCAATGATGAGCAGTTCTTC. This chain joins TRBV5-5 and TRBJ2-1; the D gene is possibly TRBD1 (6 bases). The V end was cut by 1 base, the J end by 8 bases, with 19 bases between. The CDR3 runs 16 residues. CDR1 SGHKS and CDR2 YYEKEE come from the germline V gene (reference sequence).

V usage is TRBV7-3 and J usage is TRBJ2-7; 13 bases align to TRBD2. Germline CDR1 reads SGHTA; CDR2 reads FQGTGA. This CDR3 spans 15 amino acids. Unmatched junction bases numbered 4, after V lost 5 bases and J lost 3 bases. Written as DNA, the CDR3 is TGTGCCAGCAGCGACGGACTAGCGGGAGTCTACGAGCAGTACTTC. It specifies CASSDGLAGVYEQYF.

The chain couples TRBV27 to TRBJ2-7, with D uncertain. Looked up from germline, CDR1 is MNHEY and CDR2 is SMNVEV (reference sequence). The CDR3 is 13 amino acids. The V gene lost 10 bases and the J gene lost 3 bases, with 16 bases spanning the gap. CDR3 bases: TGTGCCACCATGCAAGCAGGATACTACGAGCAGTACTTC. It yields the protein CATMQAGYYEQYF.

V gene TRBV7-1 combines with J gene TRBJ2-1; D is ambiguous. TRBV7-1 is an open reading frame, and its role is uncertain. This CDR3 region has 16 residues. The V gene lost 3 bases and the J gene lost 0 bases, with 12 bases spanning the gap. CDR3 DNA: TGTGCCAGCAGCTCCAGTAGCCTATCCTCCTACAATGAGCAGTTCTTC. As protein: CASSSSSLSSYNEQFF.